The 18 T cell receptor beta chains below all came from one sample that was sequenced in a study of early T cells in non-severe SARS-CoV-2 infection (dated by TCRdb to about 2021). The library came from 5' RACE. The run used a NextSeq 500. In TCRdb, the public reads were trimmed at Q25 with fastp and aligned with MiXCR, with productive beta chains retained. A single entry per CDR3 protein holds the most common genes and DNA from its merged rows. A total of roughly 50,000 distinct CDR3 sequences appear in this sample, roughly 5.3% of them only once. The biggest ten clones account for around 4.3% of the sample. The specimen was whole blood. These receptors all stem from an adult who was a healthcare worker with PCR-confirmed SARS-CoV-2 infection or an uninfected control (not recorded which).

This clonotype was observed many times. The chain links TRBV5-6 to TRBJ2-3; 8 positions agree with TRBD1. Germline V gene lookup returns CDR1 SGHDT and CDR2 YYEEEE. The length of the CDR3 is 16 residues. V lost 2 bases and J lost 4; bases outside the gene matches: 9. The CDR3 region is CASSFSQGAGSDTQYF. DNA of the CDR3: TGTGCCAGCAGCTTTAGTCAGGGGGCAGGGTCAGATACGCAGTATTTT. The full variable domain, with the rest looked up from reference TRBV5-6 and TRBJ2-3, is DAGVTQSPTHLIKTRGQQVTLRCSPKSGHDTVSWYQQALGQGPQFIFQYYEEEERQRGNFPDRFSGHQFPNYSSELNVNALLLGDSALYLCASSFSQGAGSDTQYFGPGTRLTVL.

This clonotype showed up many times. The gene calls are TRBV7-2 and TRBJ2-5; weak D call: TRBD1 (6 bases). This CDR3 has 13 residues. Trimming pared 7 bases from V and 1 base from J, leaving 10 bases between. Germline V CDR1 and CDR2: SGHTA, FQGNSA. CDR3 residues: CASNRGFQETQYF. DNA for the CDR3: TGTGCCAGCAATAGGGGGTTCCAAGAGACCCAGTACTTC.

This clonotype has at least ten counts. This sequence joins TRBV10-3 and TRBJ1-6; D uncertain. Germline CDR1 reads ENHRY; CDR2 reads SYGVKD. The V end was cut by 0 bases, the J end by 10 bases, with 16 bases between. The CDR3 totals 16 residues. CDR3 sequence: CAISESTNPLGSPLHF. CDR3 bases: TGTGCCATCAGTGAGTCGACGAACCCGTTAGGGTCACCCCTCCACTTT.

This clonotype was detected ten times or more. The chain links TRBV10-3 to TRBJ2-3; D is unclear. Germline lookup yields CDR1 ENHRY and CDR2 SYGVKD. The CDR3 spans 11 residues. Between the trimmed V and J ends, which lost 2 bases and 5 bases, there was a span of 2 bases. The CDR3 DNA reads TGTGCCATCAGTGAGATAGATACGCAGTATTTT. Translated: CAISEIDTQYF.

Ten or more counts support this clonotype. The chain couples TRBV7-2 to TRBJ1-1; D is perhaps TRBD1 (6 bases). Germline lookup yields CDR1 SGHTA and CDR2 FQGNSA. CDR3 length: 16 amino acids. The germline V and J ends were trimmed by 0 bases and 3 bases, with 14 bases remaining between them. CDR3 region: CASSLAGSGAYTEAFF. For the CDR3, the DNA is TGTGCCAGCAGCTTAGCGGGTTCAGGGGCGTACACTGAAGCTTTCTTT.

The rearrangement joins TRBV5-1 to TRBJ1-1; D is unresolved. The germline V and J ends were trimmed by 7 bases and 0 bases, with 13 bases remaining between them. Germline V gene sequence: CDR1 SGHRS, CDR2 YFSETQ. This CDR3 spans 14 amino acids. CDR3 DNA: TGCGCCAGCTCAGTAACTCTCATGAACACTGAAGCTTTCTTT. Translating it yields CASSVTLMNTEAFF.

This chain links TRBV7-9 with TRBJ2-5; TRBD2 aligns across 9 bases. The CDR3 is made up of 11 amino acids. V shed 11 bases and J 5 bases; nucleotides not matched to a gene: 3. CDR1 is SEHNR and CDR2 is FQNEAQ in the germline V gene (reference sequence). CDR3 loop: CAAGGQETQYF. DNA for the CDR3: TGTGCCGCGGGGGGGCAGGAGACCCAGTACTTC.

To note about this clonotype: A single base separates this from a much larger clone, so it may be a read error. The chain links TRBV29-1 to TRBJ1-2; D ambiguous. The CDR3 loop spans 12 amino acids. Per the germline V gene, CDR1 is SQVTM and CDR2 is ANQGSEA. The CDR3 protein is CSVDPKTDGYSF. CDR3 nucleotides: TGCAGCGTAGACCCGAAGACGGATGGCTACTCCTTC.

This clonotype has just a few counts. In nucleotides, the CDR3 is TGCAGCGTTGCCAGGGGAGGATGGGCCGGGGAGCTGTTTTTT. It encodes CSVARGGWAGELFF. The chain carries TRBV29-1 and TRBJ2-2; tentatively, D is TRBD1 or TRBD2 (6 bases each). The germline V gene has CDR1 SQVTM and CDR2 ANQGSEA. The germline V and J ends were trimmed by 4 bases and 6 bases, with 15 bases remaining between them. The CDR3 is made up of 14 amino acids.

This clonotype has just a few counts. The chain carries TRBV18 and TRBJ2-7, with TRBD1 matching 11 bases. In germline, CDR1 is KGHSH, CDR2 LQKENI. The CDR3 runs to 15 residues. Germline trimming cut 1 base from V and 6 bases from J; bases unmatched to any gene: 5. DNA of the CDR3: TGTGCCAGCTCACCACTAGCGGGACAGGGGGTCGAGCAGTACTTC. It encodes CASSPLAGQGVEQYF.

The sample holds a few counts of this clonotype. The V gene is TRBV4-1, the J gene TRBJ1-6, with TRBD1 matching 10 bases. The CDR3 consists of 16 residues. V trimming: 0 bases; J trimming: 7 bases; junction bases outside the gene matches: 3. Looked up from germline, CDR1 is MGHRA and CDR2 is YSYEKL. The CDR3 loop reads CASSQEGQGRNSPLHF. CDR3 DNA sequence: TGCGCCAGCAGCCAAGAGGGACAGGGGAGGAATTCACCCCTCCACTTT.

This clonotype was found many times. The chain links TRBV10-3 to TRBJ2-3, with 7 bases lining up with TRBD1. Germline CDR1 ENHRY, CDR2 SYGVKD. The CDR3 loop spans 14 amino acids. V lost 10 bases to trimming and J lost 4 bases; unmatched junction nucleotides: 11. This CDR3 reads CASRDSRMADTQYF. As DNA, the CDR3 is TGTGCCAGCCGGGACAGCCGAATGGCAGATACGCAGTATTTT.

This clonotype has a handful of counts. This chain joins TRBV12-3 or TRBV12-4 and TRBJ2-4; D remains unclear. This CDR3 has 12 residues. V gave up 8 bases and J gave up 0 bases, with 5 bases separating them. The CDR3: CASGLAKNIQYF. The CDR3 nucleotides are TGTGCCAGCGGATTAGCCAAAAACATTCAGTACTTC.

This clonotype appeared many times. The rearrangement joins TRBV7-8 to TRBJ2-4; TRBD1 is a possible D gene (5 bases). CDR1 is SGHVS and CDR2 is FQNEAQ in the germline V gene. V lost 3 bases and J lost 7, with 7 bases in between. The CDR3 loop spans 12 amino acids. CDR3 amino acids: CASSLQGNIQYF. CDR3 DNA sequence: TGTGCCAGCAGCTTGCAGGGCAACATTCAGTACTTC.

The rearrangement links TRBV12-3 or TRBV12-4 to TRBJ1-1; D is ambiguous. Trimming cost V 3 bases and J 1 base, with 9 bases left between them. The CDR3 length is 14 residues. CDR3 DNA: TGTGCCAGCAGTTTGTCCTTACAGAACACTGAAGCTTTCTTT. This encodes CASSLSLQNTEAFF.

The chain carries TRBV7-2 and TRBJ1-4; D uncertain. The CDR3 runs to 13 residues. The V and J ends lost 5 bases and 3 bases respectively, with 7 bases between them. Germline V gene data show CDR1 as SGHTA and CDR2 as FQGNSA. This CDR3 is CASSGMANEKLFF. The CDR3 DNA sequence: TGTGCCAGCAGCGGGATGGCTAATGAAAAACTGTTTTTT.

There are many counts of this clonotype. This rearrangement joins TRBV12-3 or TRBV12-4 to TRBJ1-1; TRBD1 is a possible D gene (6 bases). V was trimmed by 5 bases and J by 3 bases, leaving 13 bases between them. The CDR3 is made up of 14 amino acids. The CDR3 DNA reads TGTGCCAGCAGTCCCAGGGGCATGGACACTGAAGCTTTCTTT. It codes for CASSPRGMDTEAFF.

The chain recombines TRBV30 with TRBJ2-5; D remains unclear. Germline V lookup: CDR1 GTSNPN, CDR2 SVGIG (reference sequence). Trimming removed 0 bases from V and 3 bases from J, with 2 bases in between. The CDR3 runs to 11 residues. The DNA for the CDR3 is TGTGCCTGGAGTGTAGAAGAGACCCAGTACTTC. It yields the protein CAWSVEETQYF.